This paragraph reports one T cell receptor beta chain. One junction end does not reproduce the germline sequence, and a read error may be involved. These data are taken from a study of blood T cell repertoires in COVID-19. Study summary: Donors in the United States, Italy and Spain gave samples during acute or convalescent COVID-19. Nucleic acid was either cDNA or gDNA, and it came from T cells, B-cell-depleted T cells, or PBMCs.

The data were produced by immunoSEQ multiplex PCR, yet TCRdb's version contains in-frame clones alone and is incomplete. Among 25,000 to 35,000 clones listed, around four fifths were seen once. CDR1 MNHEY and CDR2 SVGAGI come from the germline V gene. The CDR3 sequence is 14 residues long. The chain joins TRBV6-5 to TRBJ1-5, with 9 nucleotides matching TRBD1. The material sequenced was peripheral blood. The sequence derives from a man of 80 years or more with acute or convalescent COVID-19. CDR3 bases: TGTGCCACCAGTAGGGACAGGGGCAATCAGCCCCAGCATTTT. This gives the protein CATSRDRGNQPQHF.